These T cell receptor beta chains were read from a single sample in a study of T cell changes during pregnancy in multiple sclerosis. Only in-frame clones appear in the TCRdb table, and some are missing; sequencing was by immunoSEQ multiplex PCR. The sample records 40,000 to 45,000 clones, more than 70% being singletons. The specimen was CD8+ T cells from peripheral blood mononuclear cells, collected after pregnancy. The receptor set was obtained from a female donor in good health, enrolled as a control in a pregnancy study. Both conserved end residues are part of each CDR3. Fields, in order: V gene, clone size, J gene, D gene, CDR3 protein, CDR3 DNA. A D gene is named only where the DNA matches it firmly. For some rows the clone size is stated as once, few or many, or as a class when expanded; others skip it.

v_call: TRBV28; clone_size: .; j_call: TRBJ1-6; d_call: .; cdr3_aa: CASSFFGRPSNNSPLHF; cdr3_nt: TGTGCCAGCAGTTTTTTTGGCAGGCCATCCAATAATTCACCCCTCCACTTT
v_call: TRBV5-6; clone_size: .; j_call: TRBJ2-1; d_call: TRBD2; cdr3_aa: CASSPISSGTSEYNEQFF; cdr3_nt: TGTGCCAGCAGCCCGATCTCCTCCGGGACTAGCGAATACAATGAGCAGTTCTTC
v_call: TRBV19; clone_size: .; j_call: TRBJ2-7; d_call: TRBD1; cdr3_aa: CASSPDGTGEAYEQYF; cdr3_nt: TGTGCCAGTAGTCCGGACGGGACAGGGGAGGCCTACGAGCAGTACTTC
v_call: TRBV11-3; clone_size: .; j_call: TRBJ1-1; d_call: .; cdr3_aa: CASSDGDTEAFF; cdr3_nt: TGTGCCAGCAGCGACGGGGACACTGAAGCTTTCTTT
v_call: TRBV13; clone_size: .; j_call: TRBJ1-1; d_call: .; cdr3_aa: CASSQSQGGTEAFF; cdr3_nt: TGTGCCAGCAGCCAGTCCCAGGGTGGCACTGAAGCTTTCTTT
v_call: TRBV15; clone_size: .; j_call: TRBJ2-2; d_call: .; cdr3_aa: CATELEGNTGELFF; cdr3_nt: TGTGCCACCGAGTTAGAGGGGAACACCGGGGAGCTGTTTTTT
v_call: TRBV9; clone_size: .; j_call: TRBJ1-1; d_call: .; cdr3_aa: CASSLDSVNTEAFF; cdr3_nt: TGTGCCAGCAGCCTGGACAGCGTGAACACTGAAGCTTTCTTT
v_call: TRBV7-9; clone_size: .; j_call: TRBJ1-1; d_call: TRBD1; cdr3_aa: CASSYSDRGTEAFF; cdr3_nt: TGTGCCAGCAGCTATTCGGACAGGGGGACTGAAGCTTTCTTT
v_call: TRBV19; clone_size: .; j_call: TRBJ2-7; d_call: .; cdr3_aa: CASSIGSTYEQYF; cdr3_nt: TGTGCCAGTAGTATTGGTAGTACCTACGAGCAGTACTTC
v_call: TRBV11-2; clone_size: once; j_call: TRBJ1-1; d_call: .; cdr3_aa: CASSSTGRGTEAFF; cdr3_nt: TGTGCCAGCAGCTCCACAGGGAGGGGCACTGAAGCTTTCTTT
v_call: TRBV9; clone_size: .; j_call: TRBJ2-7; d_call: TRBD1; cdr3_aa: CASSVGDRAYEQYF; cdr3_nt: TGTGCCAGCAGCGTAGGGGACAGGGCCTACGAGCAGTACTTC
v_call: TRBV4-3; clone_size: once; j_call: TRBJ1-5; d_call: .; cdr3_aa: CASSQDTATQPQHF; cdr3_nt: TGCGCCAGCAGCCAAGATACCGCTACTCAGCCCCAGCATTTT
v_call: TRBV7-7; clone_size: .; j_call: TRBJ2-5; d_call: TRBD2; cdr3_aa: CASSLTSGGPQYF; cdr3_nt: TGTGCTAGCAGCCTTACTAGCGGGGGGCCTCAGTACTTC
v_call: TRBV7-9; clone_size: .; j_call: TRBJ2-7; d_call: .; cdr3_aa: CASSDRQLSEQYF; cdr3_nt: TGTGCCAGCAGCGACCGACAGTTGTCCGAGCAGTACTTC
v_call: TRBV5-4; clone_size: once; j_call: TRBJ1-4; d_call: .; cdr3_aa: CASSLEGEEGGIEKLFF; cdr3_nt: TGTGCCAGCAGCTTGGAAGGAGAGGAAGGGGGTATTGAAAAACTGTTTTTT
v_call: TRBV4-1; clone_size: .; j_call: TRBJ2-3; d_call: .; cdr3_aa: CASSQESGADTQYF; cdr3_nt: TGCGCCAGCAGCCAAGAGTCAGGGGCAGATACGCAGTATTTT
v_call: TRBV27; clone_size: .; j_call: TRBJ2-6; d_call: .; cdr3_aa: CASSLGAPGANVLTF; cdr3_nt: TGTGCCAGCAGTTTGGGGGCCCCTGGGGCCAACGTCCTGACTTTC
v_call: TRBV4-2; clone_size: hyperexpanded; j_call: TRBJ1-2; d_call: TRBD1; cdr3_aa: CASSPTGGRDGYTF; cdr3_nt: TGTGCCAGCAGCCCGACAGGGGGCCGGGATGGCTACACCTTC
v_call: TRBV5-4; clone_size: once; j_call: TRBJ2-2; d_call: .; cdr3_aa: CASSPNTGELFF; cdr3_nt: TGTGCCAGCAGCCCAAACACCGGGGAGCTGTTTTTT
v_call: TRBV7-9; clone_size: .; j_call: TRBJ1-5; d_call: .; cdr3_aa: CASSGEGDQPQHF; cdr3_nt: TGTGCCAGCAGCGGGGAGGGGGATCAGCCCCAGCATTTT
v_call: TRBV9; clone_size: .; j_call: TRBJ1-6; d_call: TRBD1; cdr3_aa: CASSVSYIQGTNSPLHF; cdr3_nt: TGTGCCAGCAGCGTTTCCTACATACAGGGGACGAATTCACCCCTCCACTTT
v_call: TRBV5-5; clone_size: .; j_call: TRBJ2-7; d_call: .; cdr3_aa: CASSLLRAYEQYF; cdr3_nt: TGTGCCAGCAGCTTGCTAAGAGCCTACGAGCAGTACTTC
v_call: TRBV7-9; clone_size: .; j_call: TRBJ2-2; d_call: .; cdr3_aa: CASSPDSSFTGELFF; cdr3_nt: TGTGCCAGCAGCCCGGACAGCTCGTTCACCGGGGAGCTGTTTTTT
v_call: TRBV7-9; clone_size: once; j_call: TRBJ2-7; d_call: TRBD2; cdr3_aa: CASSLKRGGKSEQYF; cdr3_nt: TGTGCCAGCAGCTTAAAGAGGGGAGGGAAGAGCGAGCAGTACTTC
v_call: TRBV29-1; clone_size: .; j_call: TRBJ2-7; d_call: .; cdr3_aa: CSVSYGITEVEQYF; cdr3_nt: TGCAGCGTTTCCTACGGGATCACCGAGGTCGAGCAGTACTTC